The entry below gives a single TCR beta chain sequence along with its context. This CDR3 spans 14 amino acids. From germline, CDR1 is SNHLY and CDR2 FYNNEI. The germline V and J ends were trimmed by 6 bases and 6 bases, with 17 bases remaining between them. In the original workflow: Quantification of nucleated cells was approximated via reference gene primer amplification. Produced via immunoSEQ multiplex PCR; TCRdb's table is partial and in-frame only. V and J calls and clone size are those listed in that table; D and trimming were worked out from the DNA. The data contain some 150,000 clones, approximately 83% of them singletons. The data were taken from a study of blood T cell repertoires in COVID-19. Turning to the study itself: Whether acute or convalescent, the COVID-19 samples came from the United States, Italy and Spain. PBMCs, B-cell-depleted T cells, or T cells were the source of the cDNA or gDNA that made up the material.

The receptor was derived from a human donor with acute or convalescent COVID-19. The donor label of this sample is uncertain. The sample taken for sequencing was peripheral blood. The rearrangement links TRBV2 to TRBJ1-1, with D possibly TRBD1 on 6 matching bases. CDR3 nucleotides: TGTGCCAGCAGCCCGCTCTGGGGGCGCTCTGAAGCTTTCTTT. As protein: CASSPLWGRSEAFF.